Each of the 13 T cell receptor beta chains below was sequenced from the same sample in a study of blood T cell repertoires in COVID-19. Using immunoSEQ multiplex PCR, the repertoire was profiled, and TCRdb retains in-frame clones only, with some absent. The sample lists around 130,000 clones, 88% seen once, with over 9.5% in the top ten. Sample: peripheral blood. The receptor set was obtained from a man in his 60s with active or convalescent COVID-19.

The gene calls are TRBV5-5 and TRBJ2-3; a possible D gene is TRBD2 (6 bases). CDR3 size: 15 residues. V gave up 4 bases and J gave up 8 bases, with 20 bases separating them. Looked up from germline, CDR1 is SGHKS and CDR2 is YYEKEE (reference sequence). The CDR3 DNA reads TGTGCCAGCAGCCCCCTCGGGAGTGGAGAAGGTACGCAGTATTTT. It translates to CASSPLGSGEGTQYF. Full variable domain (missing parts from reference TRBV5-5 and TRBJ2-3): DAGVTQSPTHLIKTRGQQVTLRCSPISGHKSVSWYQQVLGQGPQFIFQYYEKEERGRGNFPDRFSARQFPNYSSELNVNALLLGDSALYLCASSPLGSGEGTQYFGPGTRLTVL.

The chain recombines TRBV6-5 with TRBJ2-2; 7 bases map to TRBD2. V shed 6 bases, J shed 7 bases, and the junction held 5 bases outside the gene matches. The CDR3 extends over 13 amino acids. The germline CDR1 and CDR2 sequences are MNHEY and SVGAGI. The CDR3 region is CASRPGGLGELFF. CDR3 DNA sequence: TGTGCCAGCAGGCCGGGGGGTCTCGGGGAGCTGTTTTTT.

This chain links TRBV20-1 with TRBJ2-7, with D uncertain. CDR3 size: 11 residues. V was shortened by 5 bases and J by 4 bases, with 9 bases between the two germline ends. Looked up from germline, CDR1 is DFQATT and CDR2 is SNEGSKA (reference sequence). This CDR3 reads CSAPTHYEQYF. The CDR3 coding sequence is TGCAGTGCTCCTACCCATTACGAGCAGTACTTC.

The chain carries TRBV6-6 and TRBJ2-7; D possibly corresponds to TRBD2 (5 bases). The germline gives CDR1 MNHNY, CDR2 SVGAGI (reference sequence). Trimming removed 1 base at V and 2 bases at J, with 9 bases between. The CDR3 is 14 residues long. The CDR3 region has the DNA TGTGCCAGCAGTTACTGGACTGGAACCTACGAGCAGTACTTC. Translation gives CASSYWTGTYEQYF.

This chain uses TRBV28 with TRBJ1-2; 8 bases are a match to TRBD1. The CDR3 extends over 13 amino acids. Germline assignment: CDR1 MDHEN and CDR2 SYDVKM. V lost 6 bases to trimming and J lost 5 bases; unmatched junction nucleotides: 5. The CDR3, as DNA: TGTGCCAGCAGGGGACAGGCGAGATATGGCTACACCTTC. Protein sequence: CASRGQARYGYTF.

The chain uses TRBV7-3 and TRBJ1-1; D may be TRBD1 (6 bases). The germline gives CDR1 SGHTA, CDR2 FQGTGA. There are 17 residues in the CDR3. The germline V and J ends were trimmed by 4 bases and 4 bases, with 22 bases remaining between them. CDR3 residues: CASSSLTGPISPTEAFF. The CDR3 DNA reads TGTGCCAGCAGCTCGCTGACAGGACCCATATCTCCCACTGAAGCTTTCTTT.

This clone occurred once. The V call is TRBV2, the J call TRBJ1-3; D is ambiguous. The CDR3 spans 19 residues. The ends were cut back, 0 bases at V and 0 bases at J, with 18 bases in the middle. Germline V gene data show CDR1 as SNHLY and CDR2 as FYNNEI. The CDR3 DNA reads as TGTGCCAGCAGTGAAGCGCTTGGTTGGCATTTTGACTCTGGAAACACCATATATTTT. Its protein is CASSEALGWHFDSGNTIYF.

The rearrangement links TRBV15 to TRBJ2-5; D is uncertain. V was trimmed by 3 bases and J by 3 bases, leaving 5 bases between them. Germline values: CDR1 LNHNV, CDR2 YYDKDF (reference sequence). The CDR3 length is 12 residues. CDR3 DNA sequence: TGTGCCACCAGCAGGCCTAAAGAGACCCAGTACTTC. Amino acids: CATSRPKETQYF. Filled out from reference TRBV15 and TRBJ2-5, the complete variable domain reads DAMVIQNPRYQVTQFGKPVTLSCSQTLNHNVMYWYQQKSSQAPKLLFHYYDKDFNNEADTPDNFQSRRPNTSFCFLDIRSPGLGDTAMYLCATSRPKETQYFGPGTRLLVL.

This chain's CDR3 is CASSFSPGELFF. In DNA, the CDR3 is TGTGCCAGCAGTTTCTCTCCCGGGGAGCTGTTTTTT. The V gene is TRBV12-3 or TRBV12-4, the J gene TRBJ2-2; D unresolved. The V end lost 3 bases, the J end lost 6 bases, and 5 bases lay between the germline ends. The CDR3 runs to 12 residues.

The gene calls are TRBV4-2 and TRBJ2-3; TRBD1 aligns across 9 bases. With 4 bases clipped from V and 3 bases from J, the junction kept 8 bases outside the gene matches. Germline values: CDR1 LGHNA, CDR2 YNFKEQ. The CDR3 covers 16 residues. The CDR3 reads CASSRRDRESTDTQYF. DNA for the CDR3: TGTGCCAGCAGCCGCCGGGACAGGGAGTCAACAGATACGCAGTATTTT.

This clone has just one count. The chain uses TRBV24-1 and TRBJ2-5; weak D call: TRBD1 (5 bases). The CDR3 loop spans 14 amino acids. Between the trimmed V and J ends, which lost 4 bases and 5 bases, there was a span of 13 bases. Germline-derived CDR1 and CDR2 are KGHDR and SFDVKD. The CDR3 DNA reads TGTGCCACCAGTGAACGGTGGGGCAGGGAGACCCAGTACTTC. It is translated as CATSERWGRETQYF.

This chain links TRBV9 with TRBJ2-5, with D possibly matching TRBD2 (6 bases). The V end lost 2 bases, the J end lost 3 bases, and 11 bases lay between the germline ends. The CDR3 consists of 14 residues. The germline V gene has CDR1 SGDLS and CDR2 YYNGEE. The CDR3 here is CASSVGTSKETQYF. The CDR3 coding sequence is TGTGCCAGCAGCGTGGGGACTTCTAAAGAGACCCAGTACTTC.

The V and J genes are TRBV5-4 and TRBJ2-7, with TRBD2 matching 10 bases. This CDR3 is 14 amino acids long. Germline CDR1 SGHNT, CDR2 YYREEE (reference sequence). Losses at the gene ends were 4 bases for V and 2 bases for J; bases not matched to a gene: 3. Written as DNA, the CDR3 is TGTGCCAGCAGCGGAAGCGGGAGGGCCTACGAGCAGTACTTC. Amino acids: CASSGSGRAYEQYF.